This is a list of T cell receptor beta chains from one sample in a study of cytomegalovirus exposure and HLA in healthy donors. Data came from immunoSEQ multiplex PCR; TCRdb stores just in-frame clones and leaves some out. Of about 110,000 clones in the sample, about three quarters were seen once. Sequencing was performed on PBMCs. All receptors come from a boy younger than 18 in good health and CMV-seronegative. The CDR3 runs from the conserved cysteine through the conserved F or W.

v_gene: TRBV5-4; j_gene: TRBJ1-2; CDR3aa: CASSFKSPGGDYGYTF
v_gene: TRBV7-9; j_gene: TRBJ1-2; CDR3aa: CASSFRGNPNYGYTF
v_gene: TRBV6-4; j_gene: TRBJ2-3; CDR3aa: CASSDSLGTTDTQYF
v_gene: TRBV9; j_gene: TRBJ1-2; CDR3aa: CASSVEVGSGYGYTF
v_gene: TRBV27; j_gene: TRBJ1-2; CDR3aa: CASSGPGQESYGYTF
v_gene: TRBV7-9; j_gene: TRBJ1-2; CDR3aa: CASTRGGQGNGYTF
v_gene: TRBV5-6; j_gene: TRBJ2-7; CDR3aa: CASSLGGSSYEQYF
v_gene: TRBV6-4; j_gene: TRBJ1-2; CDR3aa: CASSPDRTNYGYTF
v_gene: TRBV6-6; j_gene: TRBJ2-7; CDR3aa: CASSYSQGVYYEQYF
v_gene: TRBV28; j_gene: TRBJ2-7; CDR3aa: CASTTVTRLYEQYF
v_gene: TRBV6-5; j_gene: TRBJ1-4; CDR3aa: CANPGQRDEKLFF
v_gene: TRBV7-9; j_gene: TRBJ1-4; CDR3aa: CASSLDFGGNEKLFF
v_gene: TRBV5-1; j_gene: TRBJ2-3; CDR3aa: CASSNGGSTDTQYF
v_gene: TRBV11-3; j_gene: TRBJ2-4; CDR3aa: CASSYRLAGWLRSAKNIQYF
v_gene: TRBV27; j_gene: TRBJ1-4; CDR3aa: CASSLYPRTNEKLFF
v_gene: TRBV6-1; j_gene: TRBJ2-7; CDR3aa: CASSEGHPIGTGSSYEQYF
v_gene: TRBV6-4; j_gene: TRBJ2-7; CDR3aa: CASTGLGSYEQYF
v_gene: TRBV28; j_gene: TRBJ2-7; CDR3aa: CASSDRVGGYYEQYF
v_gene: TRBV6-5; j_gene: TRBJ2-3; CDR3aa: CASRRTRGDTQYF
v_gene: TRBV28; j_gene: TRBJ1-4; CDR3aa: CASSKTRAGNEKLFF
v_gene: TRBV10-3; j_gene: TRBJ1-4; CDR3aa: CAIRPGQSEKLFF
v_gene: TRBV5-1; j_gene: TRBJ1-2; CDR3aa: CASSLAGTGDGYTF
v_gene: TRBV14; j_gene: TRBJ2-1; CDR3aa: CASSQEQGLAGGGEQFF
v_gene: TRBV6-5; j_gene: TRBJ2-7; CDR3aa: CASSRSPGQSYEQYF
v_gene: TRBV19; j_gene: TRBJ2-1; CDR3aa: CASSIASGGAISSYNEQFF
v_gene: TRBV2; j_gene: TRBJ2-7; CDR3aa: CASSKSESYEQYF
v_gene: TRBV29-1; j_gene: TRBJ2-7; CDR3aa: CSVGTLFPSYEQYF
v_gene: TRBV28; j_gene: TRBJ2-7; CDR3aa: CASSLSGHSYEQYF
v_gene: TRBV4-1; j_gene: TRBJ1-3; CDR3aa: CASSQGDSGNTIYF
v_gene: TRBV30; j_gene: TRBJ1-1; CDR3aa: CAWKLIGGGAEAFF
v_gene: TRBV5-1; j_gene: TRBJ2-5; CDR3aa: CASSLVGLQETQYF
v_gene: TRBV6-5; j_gene: TRBJ2-3; CDR3aa: CASSYSPLGADTQYF
v_gene: TRBV4-3; j_gene: TRBJ2-3; CDR3aa: CASSPQTTDTQYF
v_gene: TRBV12-2; j_gene: TRBJ2-5; CDR3aa: CASRPLGWGLPPQETQYF
v_gene: TRBV30; j_gene: TRBJ1-5; CDR3aa: CAWSVRGGLGNQPQHF
v_gene: TRBV10-3; j_gene: TRBJ1-2; CDR3aa: CAIRPTQGEQNYGYTF
v_gene: TRBV25-1; j_gene: TRBJ2-5; CDR3aa: CASSEGPPPGLQETQYF
v_gene: TRBV30; j_gene: TRBJ2-7; CDR3aa: CACPGQASYEQYF
v_gene: TRBV5-4; j_gene: TRBJ1-1; CDR3aa: CASSRMDRGNTEAFF
v_gene: TRBV2; j_gene: TRBJ2-3; CDR3aa: CASSEARTISTDTQYF
v_gene: TRBV7-8; j_gene: TRBJ1-5; CDR3aa: CASSLDGIYQPQHF
v_gene: TRBV6-6; j_gene: TRBJ2-1; CDR3aa: CASSYTGGSYNEQFF
v_gene: TRBV5-1; j_gene: TRBJ2-5; CDR3aa: CASRYGQETQYF
v_gene: TRBV29-1; j_gene: TRBJ2-3; CDR3aa: CSVEDRGNTDTQYF
v_gene: TRBV14; j_gene: TRBJ2-5; CDR3aa: CASSRRTNQETQYF
v_gene: TRBV13; j_gene: TRBJ2-6; CDR3aa: CASTPGLLLGANVLTF
v_gene: TRBV9; j_gene: TRBJ2-3; CDR3aa: CASSAQRTSTDTQYF
v_gene: TRBV28; j_gene: TRBJ2-5; CDR3aa: CASSFALARGETQYF
v_gene: TRBV11-2; j_gene: TRBJ1-1; CDR3aa: CASSLPGGANTEAFF
v_gene: TRBV5-5; j_gene: TRBJ1-1; CDR3aa: CASSLVGQRGGNTEAFF
v_gene: TRBV5-1; j_gene: TRBJ2-1; CDR3aa: CASSQSSLAGYYNEQFF
v_gene: TRBV27; j_gene: TRBJ2-3; CDR3aa: CASLPDRGPQSTDTQYF
v_gene: TRBV18; j_gene: TRBJ1-2; CDR3aa: CASSPGQGDGYTF
v_gene: TRBV2; j_gene: TRBJ2-2; CDR3aa: CASTPRGNTGELFF
v_gene: TRBV7-2; j_gene: TRBJ2-1; CDR3aa: CASSLVGLAGGGDEQFF
v_gene: TRBV2; j_gene: TRBJ1-2; CDR3aa: CASSGSGSYGYTF
v_gene: TRBV27; j_gene: TRBJ2-7; CDR3aa: CASSFRTSGPYEQYF
v_gene: TRBV9; j_gene: TRBJ2-7; CDR3aa: CASSPYGTAIEQYF
v_gene: TRBV30; j_gene: TRBJ1-5; CDR3aa: CAWSGQGSQPQHF
v_gene: TRBV10-1; j_gene: TRBJ1-5; CDR3aa: CASTPKGGPSRSNQPQHF